This T cell receptor beta chain was identified during a study of blood T cell repertoires in COVID-19. Study-wide context: Researchers got acute and convalescent COVID-19 samples from the United States, Italy and Spain. T cells, B-cell-depleted T cells, or PBMCs supplied cDNA or gDNA.

Patients from Seattle were sampled longitudinally, starting during active infection. The CDR3 is 14 amino acids. Germline V CDR1 and CDR2: SGHTA, FQGNSA. Trimming took 5 bases from V and 0 from J, leaving 9 bases between them. This clone is a singleton in its sample. Original processing notes: Cell counts per sample came from amplifying reference gene primers. Sequencing was performed with immunoSEQ multiplex PCR; in TCRdb, only in-frame clones are kept and a portion is missing. The V and J calls and clone size are taken from that table; D and trimming were inferred from the DNA. Seen here are about 130,000 clones, about 70% observed once, and the top ten hold about 6%.

The rearrangement joins TRBV7-2 to TRBJ2-3; D unclear. The clonotype comes from a man older than 75 with COVID-19, enrolled during active disease. Specimen: peripheral blood. The CDR3 loop is CASSPHQSTDTQYF. For the CDR3, the DNA is TGTGCCAGCAGCCCTCATCAGAGCACAGATACGCAGTATTTT.